These T cell receptor beta chains were read from a single sample in a study of Ad26.COV2.S vaccination and SARS-CoV-2 variants. Only in-frame clones appear in the TCRdb table, and some are missing; sequencing was by immunoSEQ multiplex PCR. Seen here are roughly 380,000 clones, over 75% observed once, and the top ten hold 3.6%. Source: peripheral blood, taken in a trial of Ad26.COV2.S vaccine versus placebo. The receptors stem from a person aged 18-60 years who received the Ad26.COV2.S COVID-19 vaccine or a placebo. Each CDR3 is given with its conserved first and last residue. A D gene is named only where the DNA matches it firmly. Some rows have no size entry. The others give once, few or many, or a class for an expanded clone.

size: -
V: TRBV19
D: TRBD2
J: TRBJ2-5
DNA: TGTGCCAGTAGTAGTACAGCGGGGGGGCAAGAGACCCAGTACTTC
CDR3: CASSSTAGGQETQYF

size: -
V: TRBV9
D: -
J: TRBJ1-2
DNA: TGTGCCAGCAGCGTAGCTCTTAGGGGCAGCTATGGCTACACCTTC
CDR3: CASSVALRGSYGYTF

size: -
V: TRBV28
D: -
J: TRBJ2-5
DNA: TGTGCCAGCAGACGACACGGAGAAGAGACCCAGTACTTC
CDR3: CASRRHGEETQYF

size: -
V: TRBV19
D: -
J: TRBJ2-2
DNA: TGTGCCAGTAGTCCCCGGGGGGCGACGAACACCGGGGAGCTGTTTTTT
CDR3: CASSPRGATNTGELFF

size: -
V: TRBV6-2/TRBV6-3
D: -
J: TRBJ2-2
DNA: TGTGCCAGCAGTTACTCGAGATGGCGGCAGTCGAACACCGGGGAGCTGTTTTTT
CDR3: CASSYSRWRQSNTGELFF

size: -
V: TRBV7-2
D: -
J: TRBJ1-2
DNA: TGTGCCATCCAAGTGGGGCAGGGACATGGCTACACCTTC
CDR3: CAIQVGQGHGYTF

size: -
V: TRBV9
D: -
J: TRBJ2-5
DNA: TGTGCCAGCAGTGGCGAGACCCAGTACTTC
CDR3: CASSGETQYF

size: -
V: TRBV18
D: TRBD1
J: TRBJ2-7
DNA: TGTGCCAGCTCTCCGGGTAAGCGCGGGACAGGGTTCTACGAGCAGTACTTC
CDR3: CASSPGKRGTGFYEQYF

size: -
V: TRBV7-2
D: -
J: TRBJ2-7
DNA: TGTGCCAGCAGCTTAGCCGGGGGCCGTTACTCCTACGAGCAGTACTTC
CDR3: CASSLAGGRYSYEQYF

size: -
V: TRBV3-1/TRBV3-2
D: -
J: TRBJ1-1
DNA: TGTGCCAGCAGCCCCGGGACCCGCGGGGGGAACACTGAAGCTTTCTTT
CDR3: CASSPGTRGGNTEAFF

size: -
V: TRBV19
D: TRBD1
J: TRBJ2-2
DNA: TGTGCCAGCGCGCCGGCCCCGGACAGGTCCTTCAACGGGGAGCTGTTTTTT
CDR3: CASAPAPDRSFNGELFF

size: -
V: TRBV10-3
D: TRBD2
J: TRBJ2-2
DNA: TGTGCCATCAGTGGGACTAGCGACAACACCGGGGAGCTGTTTTTT
CDR3: CAISGTSDNTGELFF

size: -
V: TRBV12-3/TRBV12-4
D: -
J: TRBJ2-7
DNA: TGTGCCAGCAGTCCCTCTAGCCTTTTGGAGCAGTACTTC
CDR3: CASSPSSLLEQYF

size: -
V: TRBV7-2
D: -
J: TRBJ2-1
DNA: TGTGCCAGCAGCCCGGACGCCATAGCCTACAATGAGCAGTTCTTC
CDR3: CASSPDAIAYNEQFF

size: -
V: TRBV11-2
D: -
J: TRBJ1-1
DNA: TGTGCCAGCAGCTTAGATGGGCGGTACACTGAAGTTTTCTTT
CDR3: CASSLDGRYTEVFF

size: -
V: TRBV3-1/TRBV3-2
D: TRBD2
J: TRBJ2-1
DNA: TGTGCCAGCAGCCACAGACCCCCGTCTAGCGGGGGCAACAATGAGCAGTTCTTC
CDR3: CASSHRPPSSGGNNEQFF

size: few
V: TRBV4-2
D: -
J: TRBJ1-6
DNA: TGTGCCAGCAGCCAAGATCTCGAGGGGCGGTCACCCCTCCACTTT
CDR3: CASSQDLEGRSPLHF

size: -
V: TRBV6-4
D: -
J: TRBJ2-1
DNA: TGTGCCAGCAGTGATCGGGGGGCGGGTGAGCAGTTCTTC
CDR3: CASSDRGAGEQFF

size: once
V: TRBV5-1
D: -
J: TRBJ1-1
DNA: TGCGCCAGCAGCTCGGACACTCTGGCTTTCTTT
CDR3: CASSSDTLAFF

size: -
V: TRBV18
D: -
J: TRBJ2-3
DNA: TGTGCCAGCTCACCATTCAGGGAGCAGTATTTT
CDR3: CASSPFREQYF

size: -
V: TRBV29-1
D: -
J: TRBJ1-6
DNA: TGCAGCGTTGCGGTCAGCGGAACCCCTAATTCACCCCTCCACTTT
CDR3: CSVAVSGTPNSPLHF

size: -
V: TRBV2
D: TRBD1
J: TRBJ1-4
DNA: TGTGCCAGCAGGGGACCCACAGGGGATGAAACAACTAATGAAAAACTGTTTTTT
CDR3: CASRGPTGDETTNEKLFF

size: -
V: TRBV7-9
D: -
J: TRBJ2-1
DNA: TGTGCCAGCAGCTTAGGTTTAACCACCAACGGCAATGAGCAGTTCTTC
CDR3: CASSLGLTTNGNEQFF

size: few
V: TRBV7-6
D: TRBD2
J: TRBJ2-2
DNA: TGTGCCAGCAGTACGGGACTAGCGGGGGATATCGCGAACACCGGGGAGCTGTTTTTT
CDR3: CASSTGLAGDIANTGELFF

size: -
V: TRBV7-9
D: -
J: TRBJ1-3
DNA: TGTGCCAGCAGCCCCACGACCCGGGGGACCATATATTTT
CDR3: CASSPTTRGTIYF

size: -
V: TRBV5-1
D: -
J: TRBJ2-1
DNA: TGCGCCAGCAGCCACAGGACGGTTCGGAATGAGCAGTTCTTC
CDR3: CASSHRTVRNEQFF

size: -
V: TRBV30
D: -
J: TRBJ2-5
DNA: TGTGCCTGGAGCGACTGGCAAGAGACCCAGTACTTC
CDR3: CAWSDWQETQYF

size: -
V: TRBV4-3
D: -
J: TRBJ1-1
DNA: TGCGCCAGCAGCCAAGATCGCAGGGGCCGGAGGGCTTTCTTT
CDR3: CASSQDRRGRRAFF

size: -
V: TRBV29-1
D: TRBD1
J: TRBJ1-3
DNA: TGCAGCGTCCAGGGGGGAGAAGGTGGAAACACCATATATTTT
CDR3: CSVQGGEGGNTIYF

size: -
V: TRBV4-1
D: -
J: TRBJ2-2
DNA: TGCGCCAGCAGCCAACCATCCGGGGAGCTGTTTTTT
CDR3: CASSQPSGELFF

size: -
V: TRBV6-1
D: -
J: TRBJ1-5
DNA: TGTGCCAGCAGTGAACCAGGCTACAATCAGCCCCAGCATTTT
CDR3: CASSEPGYNQPQHF

size: -
V: TRBV5-1
D: TRBD2
J: TRBJ2-1
DNA: TGCGCCAGCAGCCCGGAAGCTACTAGCGGGGGGGCCAATGAGCAGTTCTTC
CDR3: CASSPEATSGGANEQFF

size: -
V: TRBV6-5
D: -
J: TRBJ2-7
DNA: TGTGCCAGCAACCAAGGAGTGGGAATTTACGAGCAGTACTTC
CDR3: CASNQGVGIYEQYF

size: -
V: TRBV5-1
D: -
J: TRBJ1-1
DNA: TGCGCCAGCAGCTTTTGGTATGCGGGAGAAGATACTGAAGCTTTCTTT
CDR3: CASSFWYAGEDTEAFF

size: -
V: TRBV5-1
D: -
J: TRBJ1-1
DNA: TGCGCCAGCAGCTTGGTCCCGGACCTGAGCACTGAAGCTTTCTTT
CDR3: CASSLVPDLSTEAFF

size: once
V: TRBV28
D: -
J: TRBJ2-2
DNA: TGTGCCAGCAGTTACAGAGACTTCACCGGGGAGCTGTTTTTT
CDR3: CASSYRDFTGELFF

size: once
V: TRBV19
D: TRBD2
J: TRBJ2-1
DNA: TGTGCCAGTAGTATAGCGGCTAGCGGGGGGGTTAGTGAGCAGTTCTTC
CDR3: CASSIAASGGVSEQFF

size: -
V: TRBV5-6
D: TRBD2
J: TRBJ2-3
DNA: TGTGCCAGCAGCTTCGGGACTATCGGAGGTACGCAGTATTTT
CDR3: CASSFGTIGGTQYF

size: -
V: TRBV19
D: -
J: TRBJ1-4
DNA: TGTGCCAGTACGGGAACAGGGACTAATGAAAAACTGTTTTTT
CDR3: CASTGTGTNEKLFF

size: -
V: TRBV27
D: TRBD2
J: TRBJ2-3
DNA: TGTGCCAGCAGTTCGCGGGGGGGCGGGGCAGATACGCAGTATTTT
CDR3: CASSSRGGGADTQYF

size: -
V: TRBV11-2
D: TRBD1
J: TRBJ2-1
DNA: TGTGCCAGCAGTCCCGGGACAGGGTCTGAGCAGTTCTTC
CDR3: CASSPGTGSEQFF

size: once
V: TRBV21-1
D: -
J: TRBJ2-7
DNA: TGTGCCAGCAAATACAGGGCATCAGAGTTC
CDR3: CASKYRASEF

size: -
V: TRBV7-2
D: TRBD1
J: TRBJ2-3
DNA: TGTGCCAGCAGCGTCCTGCCCGGACAGGGGACAGATACGCAGTATTTT
CDR3: CASSVLPGQGTDTQYF

size: -
V: TRBV19
D: -
J: TRBJ2-7
DNA: TGTGCCAGTAGTGCCTCGAGGGGGGGATACTACGAGCAGTACTTC
CDR3: CASSASRGGYYEQYF

size: -
V: TRBV7-3
D: -
J: TRBJ1-5
DNA: TGTGCCAGCAGCTTAAATGCCGGGGAAGGTCAGCCCCAGCATTTT
CDR3: CASSLNAGEGQPQHF

size: -
V: TRBV4-3
D: -
J: TRBJ1-1
DNA: TGCGCCAGCAGCCAAGATGAAAAGCAGTACACTGAAGCTTTCTTT
CDR3: CASSQDEKQYTEAFF

size: -
V: TRBV19
D: -
J: TRBJ2-1
DNA: TGTGCCAGTAGTACAAGGTACAATGAGCAGTTCTTC
CDR3: CASSTRYNEQFF

size: -
V: TRBV11-3
D: TRBD1
J: TRBJ2-5
DNA: TGTGCCAGCAGCTCCGGGACAGCGCAAGAGACCCAGTACTTC
CDR3: CASSSGTAQETQYF

size: -
V: TRBV5-7
D: TRBD1
J: TRBJ2-6
DNA: TGTGCCAGCAGCGTGGGACAGGGGGCCGGGGCTGGGGCCAACGTCCTGACTTTC
CDR3: CASSVGQGAGAGANVLTF

size: -
V: TRBV11-3
D: -
J: TRBJ2-1
DNA: TGTGCCAGCAGCTTAGGTCTGTTCAACAATGAGCAGTTCTTC
CDR3: CASSLGLFNNEQFF

size: -
V: TRBV2
D: TRBD1
J: TRBJ2-7
DNA: TGTGCCAGCAGTGAAATGGACAGGGTGGGATACGAGCAGTACTTC
CDR3: CASSEMDRVGYEQYF